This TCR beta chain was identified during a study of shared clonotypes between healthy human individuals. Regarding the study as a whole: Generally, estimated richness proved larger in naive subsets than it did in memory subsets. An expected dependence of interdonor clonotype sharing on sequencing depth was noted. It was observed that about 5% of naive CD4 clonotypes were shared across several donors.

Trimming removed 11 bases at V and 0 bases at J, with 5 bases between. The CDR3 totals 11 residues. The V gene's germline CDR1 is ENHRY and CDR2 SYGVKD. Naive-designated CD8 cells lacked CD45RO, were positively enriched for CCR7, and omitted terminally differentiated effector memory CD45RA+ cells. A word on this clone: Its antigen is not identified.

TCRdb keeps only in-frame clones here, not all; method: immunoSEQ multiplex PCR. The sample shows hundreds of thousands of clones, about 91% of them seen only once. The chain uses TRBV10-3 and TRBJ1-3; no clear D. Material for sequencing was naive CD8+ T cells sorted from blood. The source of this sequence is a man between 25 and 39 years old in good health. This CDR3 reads CAGHSGNTIYF. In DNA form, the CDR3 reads TGTGCCGGGCACTCTGGAAACACCATATATTTT.